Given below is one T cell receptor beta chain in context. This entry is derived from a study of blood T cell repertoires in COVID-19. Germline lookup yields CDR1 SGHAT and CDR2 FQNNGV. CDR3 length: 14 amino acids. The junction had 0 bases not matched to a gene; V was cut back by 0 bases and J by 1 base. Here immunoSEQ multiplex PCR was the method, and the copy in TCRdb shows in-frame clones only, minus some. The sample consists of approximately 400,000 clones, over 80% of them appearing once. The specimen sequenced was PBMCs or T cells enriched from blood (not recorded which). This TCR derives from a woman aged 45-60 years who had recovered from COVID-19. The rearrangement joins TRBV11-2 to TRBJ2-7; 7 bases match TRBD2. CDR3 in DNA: TGTGCCAGCAGCTTAGAACTAGCGTCCTACGAGCAGTACTTC. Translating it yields CASSLELASYEQYF.